The entry below gives a single T cell receptor beta chain sequence along with its context. Its antigen is currently unknown. This sample was taken from a study of T cell responses to AZD1222 COVID-19 vaccine. Notes on the study in general: Among vaccine-associated CD4 TCRs, coverage spanned spike, with dominance at 160-218 and 743-854. Spike-specific TCR breadth and depth rose after two AZD1222 doses. Samples come after the peak T cell response, not at day 14. Possibly, clonal diversity was underestimated; donors were largely white British and included more females.

CDR1 and CDR2 (germline): LNHDA, SQIVND (reference sequence). V was clipped by 6 bases and J by 6 bases; unmatched bases: 8. The CDR3 totals 15 residues. Sequencing used immunoSEQ multiplex PCR; TCRdb keeps in-frame clones, though not all of them. Of approximately 50,000 clones in the sample, more than 80% were seen once. Source: peripheral blood, taken on day 0 of MenACWY control vaccination. The chain recombines TRBV19 with TRBJ2-2; TRBD1 matches 9 bases. This TCR came from an adult in good health. The CDR3 bases are TGTGCCAGTAGGGACAGGGGTTATTCCGCCGGGGAGCTGTTTTTT. Its translation is CASRDRGYSAGELFF.